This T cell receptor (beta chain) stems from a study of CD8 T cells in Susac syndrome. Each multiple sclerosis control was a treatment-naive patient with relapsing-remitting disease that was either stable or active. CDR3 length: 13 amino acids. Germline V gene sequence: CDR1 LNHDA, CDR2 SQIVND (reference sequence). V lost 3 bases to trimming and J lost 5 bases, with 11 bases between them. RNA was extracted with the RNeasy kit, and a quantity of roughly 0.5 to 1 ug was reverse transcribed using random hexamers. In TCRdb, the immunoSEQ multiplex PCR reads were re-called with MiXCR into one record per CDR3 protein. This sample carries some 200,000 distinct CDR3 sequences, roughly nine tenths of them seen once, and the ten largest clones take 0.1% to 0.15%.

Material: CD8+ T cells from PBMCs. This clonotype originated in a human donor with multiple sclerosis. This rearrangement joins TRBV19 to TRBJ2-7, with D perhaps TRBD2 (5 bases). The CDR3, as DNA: TGTGCCAGTAGTATCGGCGGTAGCGACGAGCAGTACTTC. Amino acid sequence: CASSIGGSDEQYF. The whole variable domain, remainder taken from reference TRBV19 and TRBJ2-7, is DGGITQSPKYLFRKEGQNVTLSCEQNLNHDAMYWYRQDPGQGLRLIYYSQIVNDFQKGDIAEGYSVSREKKESFPLTVTSAQKNPTAFYLCASSIGGSDEQYFGPGTRLTVT.